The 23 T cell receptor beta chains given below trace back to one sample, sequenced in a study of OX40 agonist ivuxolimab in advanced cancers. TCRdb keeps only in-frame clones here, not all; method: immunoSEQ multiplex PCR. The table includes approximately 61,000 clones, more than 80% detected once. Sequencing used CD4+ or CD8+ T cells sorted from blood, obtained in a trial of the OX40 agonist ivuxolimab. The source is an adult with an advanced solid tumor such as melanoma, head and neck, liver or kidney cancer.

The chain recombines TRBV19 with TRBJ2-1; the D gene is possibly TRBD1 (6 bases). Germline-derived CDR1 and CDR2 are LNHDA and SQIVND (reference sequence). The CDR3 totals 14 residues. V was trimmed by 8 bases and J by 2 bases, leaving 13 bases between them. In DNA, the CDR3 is TGTGCCAGTCTACAGGGTAGCACCTACAATGAGCAGTTCTTC. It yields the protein CASLQGSTYNEQFF.

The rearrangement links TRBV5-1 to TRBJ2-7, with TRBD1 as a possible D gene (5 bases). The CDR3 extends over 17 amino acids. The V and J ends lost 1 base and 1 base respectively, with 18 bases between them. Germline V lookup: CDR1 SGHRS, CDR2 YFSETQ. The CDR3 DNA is TGCGCCAGCAGCTTGATGGTGGGGCTAACCGCATCCTACGAGCAGTACTTC. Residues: CASSLMVGLTASYEQYF. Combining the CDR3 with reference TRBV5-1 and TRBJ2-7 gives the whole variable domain KAGVTQTPRYLIKTRGQQVTLSCSPISGHRSVSWYQQTPGQGLQFLFEYFSETQRNKGNFPGRFSGRQFSNSRSEMNVSTLELGDSALYLCASSLMVGLTASYEQYFGPGTRLTVT.

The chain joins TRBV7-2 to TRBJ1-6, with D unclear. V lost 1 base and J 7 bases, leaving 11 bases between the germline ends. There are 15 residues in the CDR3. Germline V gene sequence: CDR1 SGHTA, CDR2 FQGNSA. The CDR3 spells CASSLEGRGNSPLHF. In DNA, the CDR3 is TGTGCCAGCAGCTTAGAAGGGCGAGGGAATTCACCCCTCCACTTT.

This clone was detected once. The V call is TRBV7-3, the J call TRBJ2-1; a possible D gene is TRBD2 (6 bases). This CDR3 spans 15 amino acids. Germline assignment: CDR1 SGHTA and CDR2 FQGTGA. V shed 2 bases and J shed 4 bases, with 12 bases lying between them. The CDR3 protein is CASSLWASEYNEQFF. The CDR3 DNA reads TGTGCCAGCAGCTTATGGGCTAGCGAGTACAATGAGCAGTTCTTC.

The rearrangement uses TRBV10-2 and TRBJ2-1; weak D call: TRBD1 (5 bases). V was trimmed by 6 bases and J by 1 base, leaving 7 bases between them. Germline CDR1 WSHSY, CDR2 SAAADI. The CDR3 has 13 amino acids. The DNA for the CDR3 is TGCGCCAGCAGACAGGATTCCTACAATGAGCAGTTCTTC. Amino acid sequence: CASRQDSYNEQFF.

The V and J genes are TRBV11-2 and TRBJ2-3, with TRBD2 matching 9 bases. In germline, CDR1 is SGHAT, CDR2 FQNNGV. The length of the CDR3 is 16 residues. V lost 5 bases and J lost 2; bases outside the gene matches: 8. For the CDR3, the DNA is TGTGCCAGCAGCCCCCTCAGCGGGAGGTTCACAGATACGCAGTATTTT. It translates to CASSPLSGRFTDTQYF.

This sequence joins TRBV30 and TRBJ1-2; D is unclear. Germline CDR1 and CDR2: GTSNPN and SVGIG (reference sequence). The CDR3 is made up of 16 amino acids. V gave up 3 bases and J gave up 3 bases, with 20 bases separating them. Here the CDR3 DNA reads TGTGCCTGGAGGGGAACCCGGGAACGGACGTACTATGGCTACACCTTC. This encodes CAWRGTRERTYYGYTF. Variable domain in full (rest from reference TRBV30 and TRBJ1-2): SQTIHQWPATLVQPVGSPLSLECTVEGTSNPNLYWYRQAAGRGLQLLFYSVGIGQISSEVPQNLSASRPQDRQFILSSKKLLLSDSGFYLCAWRGTRERTYYGYTFGSGTRLTVV.

The CDR3 protein is CASSAGGRTDTQYF. CDR3 coding DNA: TGTGCCAGTAGTGCAGGAGGGCGCACAGATACGCAGTATTTT. This sequence joins TRBV19 and TRBJ2-3; D might be TRBD2 (6 bases). This CDR3 contains 14 residues. V was trimmed by 5 bases and J by 1 base, leaving 10 bases between them. Germline CDR1 and CDR2: LNHDA and SQIVND (reference sequence).

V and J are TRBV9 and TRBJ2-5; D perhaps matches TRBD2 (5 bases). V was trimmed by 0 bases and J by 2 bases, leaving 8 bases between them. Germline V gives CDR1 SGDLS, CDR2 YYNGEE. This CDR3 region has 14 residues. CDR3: CASSVASGQETQYF. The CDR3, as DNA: TGTGCCAGCAGCGTAGCATCGGGGCAAGAGACCCAGTACTTC. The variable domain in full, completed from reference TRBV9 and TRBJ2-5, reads DSGVTQTPKHLITATGQRVTLRCSPRSGDLSVYWYQQSLDQGLQFLIQYYNGEERAKGNILERFSAQQFPDLHSELNLSSLELGDSALYFCASSVASGQETQYFGPGTRLLVL.

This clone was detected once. DNA of the CDR3: TGCGCCAGCAGTGAGTCTGAGAGCCTATCAAAGCAGTTCTTC. Amino acids: CASSESESLSKQFF. The V and J genes are TRBV10-1 and TRBJ2-1; no definite D call. Germline loops: CDR1 WNHNN, CDR2 SYGVQD (reference sequence). V lost 0 bases to trimming and J lost 11 bases, with 14 bases between them. The CDR3 spans 14 residues.

The CDR3 DNA reads as TGTGCCAGCTCACAGACCGGGACAACCTCCTACGAGCAGTACGTC. This translates into CASSQTGTTSYEQYV. The chain has TRBV18 and TRBJ2-7; D might be TRBD1 (6 bases). The CDR3 is 15 residues long. CDR1 is KGHSH and CDR2 is LQKENI in the germline V gene. The V end was cut by 4 bases, the J end by 0 bases, with 13 bases between.

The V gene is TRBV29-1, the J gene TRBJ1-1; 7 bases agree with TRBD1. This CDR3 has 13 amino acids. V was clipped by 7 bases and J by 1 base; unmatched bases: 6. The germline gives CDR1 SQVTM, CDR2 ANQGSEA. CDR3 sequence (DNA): TGCAGCGCCGCGACAGGGACGAACACTGAAGCTTTCTTT. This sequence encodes CSAATGTNTEAFF. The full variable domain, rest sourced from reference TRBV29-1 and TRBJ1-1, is SAVISQKPSRDICQRGTSLTIQCQVDSQVTMMFWYRQQPGQSLTLIATANQGSEATYESGFVIDKFPISRPNLTFSTLTVSNMSPEDSSIYLCSAATGTNTEAFFGQGTRLTVV.

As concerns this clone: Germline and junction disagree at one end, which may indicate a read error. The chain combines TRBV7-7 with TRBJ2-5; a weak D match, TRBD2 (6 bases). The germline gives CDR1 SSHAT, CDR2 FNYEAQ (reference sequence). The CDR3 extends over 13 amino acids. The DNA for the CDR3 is TGTGCTAGCAGCTGGACTACGCAAGAGACCCAGTACTTC. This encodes CASSWTTQETQYF.

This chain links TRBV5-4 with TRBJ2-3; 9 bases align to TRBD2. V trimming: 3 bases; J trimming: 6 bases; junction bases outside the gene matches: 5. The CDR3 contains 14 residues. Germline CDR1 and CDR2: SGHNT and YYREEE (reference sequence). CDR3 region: CASSSLAGDDTQYF. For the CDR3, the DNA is TGTGCCAGCAGCTCCTTAGCGGGAGACGATACGCAGTATTTT.

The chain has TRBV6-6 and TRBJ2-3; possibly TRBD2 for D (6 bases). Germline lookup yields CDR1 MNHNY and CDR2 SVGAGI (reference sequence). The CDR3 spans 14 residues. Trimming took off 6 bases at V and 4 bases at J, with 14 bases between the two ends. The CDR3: CASSLIAEADTQYF. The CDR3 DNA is TGTGCCAGCAGCCTGATAGCGGAGGCAGATACGCAGTATTTT.

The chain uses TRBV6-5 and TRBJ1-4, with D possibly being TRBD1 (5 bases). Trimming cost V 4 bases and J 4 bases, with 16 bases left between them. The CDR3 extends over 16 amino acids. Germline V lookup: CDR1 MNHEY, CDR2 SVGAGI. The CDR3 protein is CASSSTFGTDNEKLFF. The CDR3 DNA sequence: TGTGCCAGCAGTTCCACTTTCGGGACCGATAATGAAAAACTGTTTTTT.

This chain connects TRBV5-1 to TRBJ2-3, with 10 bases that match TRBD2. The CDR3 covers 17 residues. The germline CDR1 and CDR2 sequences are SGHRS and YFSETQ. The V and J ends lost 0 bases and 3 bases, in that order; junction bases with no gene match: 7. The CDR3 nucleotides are TGCGCCAGCAGCTTGGAGCTAGCGGGAGTCGGGACAGATACGCAGTATTTT. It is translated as CASSLELAGVGTDTQYF. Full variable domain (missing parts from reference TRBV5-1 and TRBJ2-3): KAGVTQTPRYLIKTRGQQVTLSCSPISGHRSVSWYQQTPGQGLQFLFEYFSETQRNKGNFPGRFSGRQFSNSRSEMNVSTLELGDSALYLCASSLELAGVGTDTQYFGPGTRLTVL.

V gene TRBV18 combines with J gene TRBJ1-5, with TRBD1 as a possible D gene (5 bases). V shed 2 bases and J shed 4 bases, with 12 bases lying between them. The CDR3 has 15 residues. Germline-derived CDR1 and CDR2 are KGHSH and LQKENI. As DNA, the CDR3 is TGTGCCAGCTCACCATCAGGGTCTGGGAATCAGCCCCAGCATTTT. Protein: CASSPSGSGNQPQHF.

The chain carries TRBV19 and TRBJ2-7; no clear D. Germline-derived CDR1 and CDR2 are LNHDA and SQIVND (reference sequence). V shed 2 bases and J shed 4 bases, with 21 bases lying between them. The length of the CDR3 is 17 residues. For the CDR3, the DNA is TGTGCCAGTAGTATATTCCGCCCCGGGTCCTCCATATACGAGCAGTACTTC. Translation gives CASSIFRPGSSIYEQYF.

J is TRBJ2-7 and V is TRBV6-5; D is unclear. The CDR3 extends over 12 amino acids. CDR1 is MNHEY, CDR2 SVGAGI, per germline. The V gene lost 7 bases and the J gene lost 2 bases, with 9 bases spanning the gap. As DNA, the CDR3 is TGTGCCAGCACCGAGAGCGCCTACGAGCAGTACTTC. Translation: CASTESAYEQYF.

The CDR3 coding sequence is TGTGCCAGCAGCCACAGGGAAAATCAGCCCCAGCATTTT. Its translation: CASSHRENQPQHF. The rearrangement links TRBV7-8 to TRBJ1-5, with D tentatively TRBD1 (6 bases). From germline, CDR1 is SGHVS and CDR2 FQNEAQ. With 5 bases removed from V and 4 bases from J, the gap between germline ends came to 9 bases. The CDR3 is 13 residues long.

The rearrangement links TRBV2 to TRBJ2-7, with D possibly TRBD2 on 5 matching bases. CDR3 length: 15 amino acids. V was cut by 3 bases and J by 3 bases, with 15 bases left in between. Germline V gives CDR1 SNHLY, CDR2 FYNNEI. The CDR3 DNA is TGTGCCAGCAGTGAGAGGCGAGCGGACCTCTACGAGCAGTACGTC. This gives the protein CASSERRADLYEQYV.

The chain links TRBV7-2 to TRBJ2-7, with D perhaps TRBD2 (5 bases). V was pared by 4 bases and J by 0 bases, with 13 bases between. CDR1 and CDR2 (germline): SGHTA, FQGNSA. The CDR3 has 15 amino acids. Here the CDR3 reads CASSSGLDRSYEQYF. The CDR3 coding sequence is TGTGCCAGCAGCTCCGGACTGGACCGCTCCTACGAGCAGTACTTC. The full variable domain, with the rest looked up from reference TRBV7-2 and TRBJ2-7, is GAGVSQSPSNKVTEKGKDVELRCDPISGHTALYWYRQSLGQGLEFLIYFQGNSAPDKSGLPSDRFSAERTGGSVSTLTIQRTQQEDSAVYLCASSSGLDRSYEQYFGPGTRLTVT.